A single sample is the source of the 6 T cell receptor beta chains below, sequenced in a study of cytomegalovirus exposure and HLA in healthy donors. PCR involved 60 Vbeta and 13 Jbeta primers. Repertoires were generated with immunoSEQ multiplex PCR, while TCRdb's copy carries only in-frame clones and drops some. In total, the table holds under 150,000 clones. Sequencing was done on a sample of PBMCs. The origin of the receptors is a woman aged 60-75 years in good health and CMV-seronegative.

J is TRBJ1-5 and V is TRBV28; perhaps TRBD1 as D (5 bases). The CDR3 runs 14 residues. The V gene lost 6 bases and the J gene lost 4 bases, with 13 bases spanning the gap. Germline V gene data show CDR1 as MDHEN and CDR2 as SYDVKM. The CDR3 DNA reads TGTGCCAGCAGCTCCCGGAGGGGAAATCAGCCCCAGCATTTT. Its protein is CASSSRRGNQPQHF.

The CDR3 DNA reads as TGTGCCAGCGGGAAAACAGGTTTCGATAGCAATCAGCCCCAGCATTTT. This codes for CASGKTGFDSNQPQHF. V and J are TRBV27 and TRBJ1-5, with D tentatively TRBD1 (5 bases). This CDR3 region has 16 residues. Between the trimmed V and J ends, which lost 8 bases and 0 bases, there was a span of 17 bases. Germline V gene sequence: CDR1 MNHEY, CDR2 SMNVEV (reference sequence).

Of note for this clone: One end of the junction is discordant with germline, which a read error may explain. The chain uses TRBV7-7 and TRBJ1-1, with D unresolved. Germline values: CDR1 SSHAT, CDR2 FNYEAQ (reference sequence). The CDR3 contains 13 residues. CDR3 protein: CASSSRIRTEAFF. CDR3 DNA sequence: TGTGCTAGCAGCTCCCGAATTAGAACTGAAGCTTTCTTT.

V and J are TRBV28 and TRBJ1-1, with D perhaps matching TRBD1 (6 bases). V was cut by 4 bases and J by 1 base, with 10 bases left in between. CDR1 and CDR2 from the germline V gene are MDHEN and SYDVKM. The CDR3 consists of 14 residues. The CDR3 nucleotides read TGTGCCAGCAGTTCAGGGGACAAGAACACTGAAGCTTTCTTT. This encodes CASSSGDKNTEAFF.

The chain recombines TRBV5-1 with TRBJ2-5; D perhaps matches TRBD1 (5 bases). The better agreement between TRBJ2-7 and the DNA end casts doubt on the J call. The CDR3 runs 16 residues. The germline V gene encodes CDR1 SGHRS and CDR2 YFSETQ. Written as DNA, the CDR3 is TGCGCCAGCAGGGCCAGGGATGTGGGGTATCACTACGAGCAGTACTTC. Translation gives CASRARDVGYHYEQYF.

This chain links TRBV29-1 with TRBJ2-2; D perhaps matches TRBD1 (6 bases). Trimming cost V 4 bases and J 2 bases, with 11 bases left between them. CDR1 SQVTM and CDR2 ANQGSEA come from the germline V gene. The CDR3 loop spans 14 amino acids. The CDR3 loop reads CSVGGQVNTGELFF. As DNA, the CDR3 is TGCAGCGTTGGGGGGCAGGTTAACACCGGGGAGCTGTTTTTT.